This TCR beta chain was sequenced for a study of Tregs in tolerant kidney transplant recipients. Study information: An approximately three-day belatacept mixed lymphocyte reaction, sometimes plus 5-day graft donor restimulation, preceded CD4+CD25+CD127- sorting.

V shed 5 bases, J shed 5 bases, and the junction held 10 bases outside the gene matches. The V gene's germline CDR1 is SGHVS and CDR2 FNYEAQ. This CDR3 spans 16 amino acids. Some clones are missing from TCRdb's copy, which holds only in-frame ones; the method was immunoSEQ multiplex PCR. Among 30,000 to 35,000 clones listed, approximately 80% were seen once. Note on this clone: The antigen is not known.

The specimen was Tregs from blood cultured with allogeneic cells. The J gene is TRBJ2-5, the V gene TRBV7-6; 11 bases agree with TRBD2. The TCR was taken from a human donor in good health. The CDR3 region is CASSGHLAGGQETQYF. DNA of the CDR3: TGTGCCAGCAGCGGTCACTTAGCGGGGGGGCAGGAGACCCAGTACTTC.